These 28 T cell receptor beta chains were sequenced from one sample in a study of beta chain features in type 1 diabetes. The whole isolated RNA underwent reverse transcription, so sequencing captured expressed TCRB transcripts. Here immunoSEQ multiplex PCR was the method, and the copy in TCRdb shows in-frame clones only, minus some. This table holds under 500,000 clones, roughly 31% found once. Sequenced: naive CD4+ T cells from blood. These receptors came from a man between 18 and 35 years old in good health.

The gene calls are TRBV7-8 and TRBJ2-3, with D uncertain. Germline V gene sequence: CDR1 SGHVS, CDR2 FQNEAQ. This CDR3 is 12 amino acids long. V was clipped by 6 bases and J by 5 bases, with 9 bases between them. The CDR3 nucleotides read TGTGCCAGCAGATTCCTAGGAGATACGCAGTATTTT. Its translation: CASRFLGDTQYF.

The chain employs TRBV7-2 and TRBJ1-1; tentatively, D is TRBD1 (6 bases). With 1 base removed from V and 2 bases from J, the gap between germline ends came to 14 bases. The germline V gene has CDR1 SGHTA and CDR2 FQGNSA. The CDR3 spans 16 residues. CDR3 residues: CASSLVATGSNTEAFF. In DNA, the CDR3 is TGTGCCAGCAGCTTAGTGGCGACAGGCTCAAACACTGAAGCTTTCTTT.

A remark on this clone: Other nucleotide sequences from this sample produce the same CDR3. V and J are TRBV20-1 and TRBJ2-5; the D is unclear. CDR3 size: 11 residues. Per the germline V gene, CDR1 is DFQATT and CDR2 is SNEGSKA (reference sequence). V dropped 4 bases and J dropped 3 bases, with 6 bases sitting between them. The CDR3 coding sequence is TGCAGTGCTAACAGAGAAGAGACCCAGTACTTC. It encodes CSANREETQYF.

V usage is TRBV7-9 and J usage is TRBJ2-5; no definite D call. Deletions cut 5 bases from V and 5 bases from J, with 15 bases between. CDR3 length: 14 residues. Germline V CDR1 and CDR2: SEHNR, FQNEAQ (reference sequence). The CDR3 DNA is TGTGCCAGCAGCCCCCTAACCAGTAAGGAGACCCAGTACTTC. It codes for CASSPLTSKETQYF.

This chain joins TRBV25-1 and TRBJ2-5; TRBD2 matches at 11 bases. The CDR3 spans 17 residues. CDR1 is MGHDK, CDR2 SYGVNS, per germline. The trim removed 3 bases at V and 5 bases at J, leaving 11 bases unmatched. The CDR3 sequence is CASSEGLAEGVEETQYF. The CDR3 DNA is TGTGCCAGCAGTGAGGGACTAGCGGAAGGGGTAGAGGAGACCCAGTACTTC.

V and J are TRBV9 and TRBJ1-1; D call uncertain. Trimming removed 4 bases from V and 11 bases from J, with 18 bases in between. Germline CDR1 and CDR2: SGDLS and YYNGEE. This CDR3 region has 13 residues. The CDR3 DNA follows: TGTGCCAGCAGCCTCGCGGGTAGAGGGCATGCTTTCTTT. Translating gives CASSLAGRGHAFF. Full variable domain (outside the CDR3, taken from reference TRBV9 and TRBJ1-1): DSGVTQTPKHLITATGQRVTLRCSPRSGDLSVYWYQQSLDQGLQFLIQYYNGEERAKGNILERFSAQQFPDLHSELNLSSLELGDSALYFCASSLAGRGHAFFGQGTRLTVV.

This clone showed up just a few times. This chain links TRBV5-1 with TRBJ1-1; 7 bases match TRBD1. The germline V gene encodes CDR1 SGHRS and CDR2 YFSETQ. The CDR3 is made up of 13 amino acids. Unmatched junction bases numbered 0, after V lost 1 base and J lost 3 bases. Here the CDR3 DNA reads TGCGCCAGCAGCTTGACAGGGGACACTGAAGCTTTCTTT. It translates to CASSLTGDTEAFF. The variable domain in full, with the rest retrieved from reference TRBV5-1 and TRBJ1-1, is KAGVTQTPRYLIKTRGQQVTLSCSPISGHRSVSWYQQTPGQGLQFLFEYFSETQRNKGNFPGRFSGRQFSNSRSEMNVSTLELGDSALYLCASSLTGDTEAFFGQGTRLTVV.

This clone came up a few times. The chain uses TRBV7-2 and TRBJ2-7, with D perhaps matching TRBD1 (7 bases). Germline V CDR1 and CDR2: SGHTA, FQGNSA. CDR3 size: 11 residues. V lost 5 bases and J lost 9, with 11 bases in between. The CDR3 loop reads CASSPGDRQYF. CDR3 nucleotides: TGTGCCAGCAGCCCGGGGGACAGGCAGTACTTC.

V usage is TRBV30 and J usage is TRBJ2-1; D gene uncertain. The CDR3 runs to 12 residues. CDR1 is GTSNPN, CDR2 SVGIG, per germline (reference sequence). DNA for the CDR3: TGTGCTCTAATAGGACGGGTCAATGAGCAGTTCTTC. The encoded protein is CALIGRVNEQFF.

The chain combines TRBV6-5 with TRBJ2-3; D not resolved. The CDR3 totals 13 residues. Trimming cost V 8 bases and J 5 bases, with 14 bases left between them. CDR1 is MNHEY and CDR2 is SVGAGI in the germline V gene. CDR3 residues: CASSFGRGDTQYF. CDR3 coding DNA: TGTGCCAGCTCCTTCGGACGTGGAGATACGCAGTATTTT.

This clone was detected only a few times. V usage is TRBV5-4 and J usage is TRBJ2-7, with 7 bases identical to TRBD2. Trimming cost V 0 bases and J 2 bases; bases outside gene matches: 11. This CDR3 is built from 17 residues. Germline-derived CDR1 and CDR2 are SGHNT and YYREEE (reference sequence). CDR3 sequence reads: CASSLAGGTAGTYEQYF. As DNA, the CDR3 is TGTGCCAGCAGCTTGGCCGGGGGGACCGCCGGGACCTACGAGCAGTACTTC.

The chain employs TRBV7-3 and TRBJ1-2, with no clear D. Per germline, CDR1 SGHTA and CDR2 FQGTGA. Trimming took 5 bases from V and 4 from J, leaving 14 bases between them. The CDR3 runs to 14 residues. The CDR3 here is CASSPSTGSYGYTF. CDR3 bases: TGTGCCAGCAGCCCGAGCACGGGCAGCTATGGCTACACCTTC.

The CDR3 is CASSFTSGSLSYNEQFF. CDR3 nucleotide sequence: TGTGCCAGCAGCTTCACTAGCGGGAGTCTGTCCTACAATGAGCAGTTCTTC. The chain uses TRBV5-8 and TRBJ2-1; 11 nucleotides line up with TRBD2. V dropped 2 bases and J dropped 1; count of bases not matched to a gene: 5. The germline CDR1 and CDR2 sequences are SGHTS and YDEGEE. This CDR3 has 17 residues.

Only a few counts were recorded for this clone. This chain uses TRBV5-1 with TRBJ2-7; 7 bases are a match to TRBD2. Trimming took 3 bases from V and 3 from J; bases not matched to a gene: 9. Germline CDR1 reads SGHRS; CDR2 reads YFSETQ. The length of the CDR3 is 15 residues. CDR3: CASSSTSSASYEQYF. DNA for the CDR3: TGCGCCAGCAGCTCGACTAGCTCGGCTAGCTACGAGCAGTACTTC.

The chain is built from TRBV6-1 and TRBJ1-1; D is uncertain. The germline V and J ends were trimmed by 7 bases and 1 base, with 16 bases remaining between them. Germline CDR1 is MNHNS and CDR2 is SASEGT. The CDR3 consists of 15 residues. CDR3 DNA sequence: TGTGCCAGCAACCGGCAGTACATCCCGAACACTGAAGCTTTCTTT. The encoded protein is CASNRQYIPNTEAFF.

The chain links TRBV7-9 to TRBJ2-5, with 8 bases matching TRBD2. The V and J ends lost 0 bases and 5 bases, in that order; junction bases with no gene match: 8. The germline V gene encodes CDR1 SEHNR and CDR2 FQNEAQ (reference sequence). This CDR3 region has 16 residues. The CDR3 DNA reads TGTGCCAGCAGCTTAGCTAGCGGGATGGCAGGGGAGACCCAGTACTTC. Translated: CASSLASGMAGETQYF. Based on the CDR3 plus reference TRBV7-9 and TRBJ2-5, the full variable domain is DTGVSQNPRHKITKRGQNVTFRCDPISEHNRLYWYRQTLGQGPEFLTYFQNEAQLEKSRLLSDRFSAERPKGSFSTLEIQRTEQGDSAMYLCASSLASGMAGETQYFGPGTRLLVL.

The chain uses TRBV30 and TRBJ2-1; D remains unclear. The CDR3 spans 9 residues. CDR1 and CDR2 (germline): GTSNPN, SVGIG (reference sequence). CDR3 sequence (DNA): TGTGTCAAAACGGGTGAGCAGTTCTTC. It specifies CVKTGEQFF.

This clone was found a few times. This chain links TRBV29-1 with TRBJ2-7, with 10 positions matching TRBD1. This CDR3 contains 14 residues. Germline CDR1 is SQVTM and CDR2 is ANQGSEA. Trimming took 6 bases from V and 1 from J; bases not matched to a gene: 6. The CDR3 coding sequence is TGCAGCGTCGCGGGACAGGGGATGTCCTACGAGCAGTACTTC. Protein sequence: CSVAGQGMSYEQYF.

The gene calls are TRBV29-1 and TRBJ2-5, with D uncertain. The J call could be wrong; TRBJ2-7 is a better fit for the DNA end. CDR3 length: 10 residues. Germline V gene sequence: CDR1 SQVTM, CDR2 ANQGSEA. Written as DNA, the CDR3 is TGCAGCGTTGTCCTCTACGAGCAGTACTTC. It yields the protein CSVVLYEQYF.

There are a few counts of this clone. The chain recombines TRBV7-2 with TRBJ2-2, with D uncertain. The CDR3 totals 13 residues. Germline V CDR1 and CDR2: SGHTA, FQGNSA. V was trimmed by 4 bases and J by 2 bases, leaving 5 bases between them. This CDR3 reads CASSWRNTGELFF. Here the CDR3 DNA reads TGTGCCAGCAGCTGGCGAAACACCGGGGAGCTGTTTTTT. Filled out from reference TRBV7-2 and TRBJ2-2, the complete variable domain reads GAGVSQSPSNKVTEKGKDVELRCDPISGHTALYWYRQSLGQGLEFLIYFQGNSAPDKSGLPSDRFSAERTGGSVSTLTIQRTQQEDSAVYLCASSWRNTGELFFGEGSRLTVL.

This sequence joins TRBV29-1 and TRBJ2-7; D may be TRBD2 (8 bases). The CDR3 is 15 amino acids. Germline CDR1 is SQVTM and CDR2 is ANQGSEA. The V gene lost 3 bases and the J gene lost 2 bases, with 17 bases spanning the gap. This CDR3 reads CSVEGFSGTAYEQYF. The CDR3 bases are TGCAGCGTTGAGGGTTTTAGCGGGACAGCCTACGAGCAGTACTTC.

This clone was detected only a few times. The chain employs TRBV18 and TRBJ2-1; 13 bases agree with TRBD2. From germline, CDR1 is KGHSH and CDR2 LQKENI. CDR3 length: 16 amino acids. V lost 3 bases and J lost 9; bases outside the gene matches: 8. CDR3 in amino acids: CASSPGTSGIHTEQFF. The CDR3 DNA sequence: TGTGCCAGCTCACCGGGGACTAGCGGGATTCACACTGAGCAGTTCTTC.

The chain employs TRBV5-1 and TRBJ2-1; D is ambiguous. Germline V gene lookup returns CDR1 SGHRS and CDR2 YFSETQ. This CDR3 is built from 14 residues. Deletions cut 3 bases from V and 10 bases from J, with 17 bases between. This chain's CDR3 is CASSSGNSAYEQFF. CDR3 DNA: TGCGCCAGCAGCTCTGGGAATTCGGCCTACGAGCAGTTCTTC.

V is TRBV7-8 and J is TRBJ2-2; D remains ambiguous. V lost 4 bases, J lost 3 bases, and 6 bases lay in between. The CDR3 is 13 amino acids. Germline V lookup: CDR1 SGHVS, CDR2 FQNEAQ. The CDR3 region has the DNA TGTGCCAGCAGCTCACGGGACACCGGGGAGCTGTTTTTT. Translation gives CASSSRDTGELFF.

CDR3 in amino acids: CASSLSGQLHSYEQYF. The CDR3 coding sequence is TGTGCCAGCAGTCTCTCGGGACAACTTCACTCCTACGAGCAGTACTTC. The gene calls are TRBV28 and TRBJ2-7; a weak D match, TRBD1 (6 bases). Per germline, CDR1 MDHEN and CDR2 SYDVKM. The CDR3 covers 16 residues. V was shortened by 5 bases and J by 0 bases, with 17 bases between the two germline ends.

The chain has TRBV29-1 and TRBJ2-3; a possible D gene is TRBD2 (6 bases). V was cut by 8 bases and J by 0 bases, with 9 bases left in between. CDR3 length: 12 residues. Germline V CDR1 and CDR2: SQVTM, ANQGSEA. This CDR3 reads CSHRESTDTQYF. The CDR3 bases are TGCAGCCACCGGGAGAGCACAGATACGCAGTATTTT.

This chain connects TRBV5-4 to TRBJ2-5, with TRBD1 as a possible D gene (6 bases). The CDR3 consists of 15 residues. Trimming shortened V by 4 bases and J by 4 bases, and 17 bases separated the two germline ends. Looked up from germline, CDR1 is SGHNT and CDR2 is YYREEE (reference sequence). The CDR3 region is CASSTNRDSGETQYF. CDR3 nucleotides: TGTGCCAGCAGCACAAACAGGGATTCAGGAGAGACCCAGTACTTC.

The chain joins TRBV7-9 to TRBJ1-1; D remains unclear. V was trimmed by 6 bases and J by 2 bases, leaving 10 bases between them. The germline V gene encodes CDR1 SEHNR and CDR2 FQNEAQ (reference sequence). This CDR3 has 13 amino acids. The CDR3, as DNA: TGTGCCAGCAGGGACCCTACAAACACTGAAGCTTTCTTT. Its protein product is CASRDPTNTEAFF.